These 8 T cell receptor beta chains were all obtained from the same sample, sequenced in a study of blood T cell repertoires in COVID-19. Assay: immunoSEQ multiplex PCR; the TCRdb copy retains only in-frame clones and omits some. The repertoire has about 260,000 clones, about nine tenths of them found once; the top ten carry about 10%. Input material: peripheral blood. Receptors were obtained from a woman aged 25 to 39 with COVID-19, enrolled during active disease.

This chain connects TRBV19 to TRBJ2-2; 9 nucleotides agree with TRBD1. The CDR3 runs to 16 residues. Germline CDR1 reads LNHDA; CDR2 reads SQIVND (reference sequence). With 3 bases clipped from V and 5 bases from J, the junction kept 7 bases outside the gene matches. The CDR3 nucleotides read TGTGCCAGTAGTATCCCGGGGACAGGGAGGACCGGGGAGCTGTTTTTT. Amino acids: CASSIPGTGRTGELFF.

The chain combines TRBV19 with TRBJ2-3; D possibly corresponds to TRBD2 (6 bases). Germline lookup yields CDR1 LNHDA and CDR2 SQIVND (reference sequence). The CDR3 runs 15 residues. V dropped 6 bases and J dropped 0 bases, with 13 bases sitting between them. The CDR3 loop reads CASSPSGLSTDTQYF. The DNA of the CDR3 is TGTGCCAGTAGCCCCTCGGGACTTAGCACAGATACGCAGTATTTT.

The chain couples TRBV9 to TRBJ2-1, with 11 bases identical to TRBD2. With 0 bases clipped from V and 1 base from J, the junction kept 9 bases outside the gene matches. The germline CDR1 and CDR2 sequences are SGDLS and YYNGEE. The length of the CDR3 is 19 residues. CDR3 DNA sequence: TGTGCCAGCAGCGTAGAGGGTAGCGGGAGGGCAGGTTCCTACAATGAGCAGTTCTTC. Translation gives CASSVEGSGRAGSYNEQFF. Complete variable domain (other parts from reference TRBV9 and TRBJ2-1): DSGVTQTPKHLITATGQRVTLRCSPRSGDLSVYWYQQSLDQGLQFLIQYYNGEERAKGNILERFSAQQFPDLHSELNLSSLELGDSALYFCASSVEGSGRAGSYNEQFFGPGTRLTVL.

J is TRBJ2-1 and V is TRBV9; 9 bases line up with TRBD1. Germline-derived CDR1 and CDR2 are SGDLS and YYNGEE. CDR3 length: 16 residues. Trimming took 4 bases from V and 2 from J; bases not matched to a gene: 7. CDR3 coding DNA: TGTGCCAGCAGCAACAGACAGGGGGGCACCTACAATGAGCAGTTCTTC. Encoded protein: CASSNRQGGTYNEQFF.

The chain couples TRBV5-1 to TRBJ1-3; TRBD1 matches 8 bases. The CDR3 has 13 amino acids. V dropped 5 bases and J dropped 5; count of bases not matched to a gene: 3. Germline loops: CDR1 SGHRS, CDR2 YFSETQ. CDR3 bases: TGCGCCAGCAGGACAGGGGATAGAAACACCATATATTTT. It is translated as CASRTGDRNTIYF.

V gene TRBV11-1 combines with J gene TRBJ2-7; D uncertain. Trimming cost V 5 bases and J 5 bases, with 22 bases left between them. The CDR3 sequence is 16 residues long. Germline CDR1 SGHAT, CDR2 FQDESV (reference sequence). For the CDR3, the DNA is TGTGCCAGCAGCCCCTACCCCCGGCCGCGAGGCGACGAGCAGTACTTC. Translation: CASSPYPRPRGDEQYF. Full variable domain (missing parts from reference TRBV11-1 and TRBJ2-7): EAEVAQSPRYKITEKSQAVAFWCDPISGHATLYWYRQILGQGPELLVQFQDESVVDDSQLPKDRFSAERLKGVDSTLKIQPAELGDSAMYLCASSPYPRPRGDEQYFGPGTRLTVT.

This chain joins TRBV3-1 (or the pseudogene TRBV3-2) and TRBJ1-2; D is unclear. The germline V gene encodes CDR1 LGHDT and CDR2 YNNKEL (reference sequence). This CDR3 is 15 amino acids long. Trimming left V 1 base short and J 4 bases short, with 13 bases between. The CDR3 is CASSQGGQESYGYTF. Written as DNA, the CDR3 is TGTGCCAGCAGCCAAGGAGGGCAGGAGAGCTATGGCTACACCTTC.

The CDR3 sequence is CASTIIANTGELFF. In DNA, the CDR3 is TGTGCCAGCACTATAATCGCAAACACCGGGGAGCTGTTTTTT. The V call is TRBV6-5, the J call TRBJ2-2; unclear D gene. From germline, CDR1 is MNHEY and CDR2 SVGAGI. This CDR3 is 14 amino acids long. Trimming shortened V by 7 bases and J by 2 bases, and 11 bases separated the two germline ends.